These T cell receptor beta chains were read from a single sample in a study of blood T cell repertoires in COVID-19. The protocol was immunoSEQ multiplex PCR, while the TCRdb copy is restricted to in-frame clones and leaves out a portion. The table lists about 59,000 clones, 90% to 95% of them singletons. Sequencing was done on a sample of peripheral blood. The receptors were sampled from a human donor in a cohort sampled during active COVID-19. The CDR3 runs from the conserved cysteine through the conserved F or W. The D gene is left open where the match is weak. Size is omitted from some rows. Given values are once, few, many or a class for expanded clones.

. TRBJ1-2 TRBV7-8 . CASSSRTGFYGYTF TGTGCCAGCAGCTCACGAACAGGGTTCTATGGCTACACCTTC
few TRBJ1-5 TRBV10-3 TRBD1 CAISEAGTGGGGQPQHF TGTGCCATCAGTGAGGCCGGGACAGGGGGCGGCGGGCAGCCCCAGCATTTT
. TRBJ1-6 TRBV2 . CASRGGGPSYNSPLHF TGTGCCAGCAGGGGTGGAGGTCCCTCCTATAATTCACCCCTCCACTTT
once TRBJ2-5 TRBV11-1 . CASSFPAAGQETQYF TGTGCCAGCAGCTTCCCGGCTGCAGGCCAAGAGACCCAGTACTTC
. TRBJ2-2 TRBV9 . CASSVDPGNTGELFF TGTGCCAGCAGCGTAGATCCAGGGAACACCGGGGAGCTGTTTTTT
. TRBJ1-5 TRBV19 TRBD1 CASRGQGLTSNQPQHF TGTGCCAGTAGGGGACAGGGGCTGACTAGCAATCAGCCCCAGCATTTT
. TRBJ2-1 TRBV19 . CASAPSPREQFF TGTGCCAGTGCTCCCAGTCCTCGTGAGCAGTTCTTC
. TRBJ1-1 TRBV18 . CASSPGFANTEAFF TGTGCCAGCTCCCCGGGGTTTGCGAACACTGAAGCTTTCTTT
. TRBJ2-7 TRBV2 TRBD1 CASTPGQEIYEQYF TGTGCCAGCACTCCGGGACAGGAGATCTACGAGCAGTACTTC
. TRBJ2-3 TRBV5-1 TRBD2 CATRRTSGGPTDTQYF TGCGCCACCCGGAGGACTAGCGGGGGGCCCACAGATACGCAGTATTTT
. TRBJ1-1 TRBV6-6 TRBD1 CASRSRTGTEAFF TGTGCCAGCAGAAGTCGGACAGGCACTGAAGCTTTCTTT
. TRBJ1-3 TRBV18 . CASSPLDDISSGNTIYF TGTGCCAGCTCACCCCTTGACGACATTAGCTCTGGAAACACCATATATTTT
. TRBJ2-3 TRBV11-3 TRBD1 CASSFRTGQVTDTQYF TGTGCCAGCAGCTTCCGGACAGGGCAGGTCACAGATACGCAGTATTTT
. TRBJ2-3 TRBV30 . CAWRTGLTDTQYF TGTGCCTGGAGAACGGGTTTGACAGATACGCAGTATTTT
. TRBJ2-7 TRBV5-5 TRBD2 CASRLAGEWDYEQYF TGTGCCAGCAGGCTAGCGGGAGAGTGGGACTACGAGCAGTACTTC
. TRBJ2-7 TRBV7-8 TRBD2 CASSLLGLAGGEQYF TGTGCCAGCAGCTTATTGGGACTAGCGGGGGGAGAGCAGTACTTC
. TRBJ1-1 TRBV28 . CASIQGGKDTEAFF TGTGCCAGCATCCAGGGAGGGAAGGACACTGAAGCTTTCTTT
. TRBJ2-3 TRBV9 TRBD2 CASSAERTSGGAGDTQYF TGTGCCAGCAGCGCCGAAAGGACTAGCGGGGGGGCTGGGGATACGCAGTATTTT
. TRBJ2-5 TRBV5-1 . CASSRGGVYQETQYF TGCGCCAGCAGCCGAGGGGGGGTGTACCAAGAGACCCAGTACTTC
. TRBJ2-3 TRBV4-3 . CASSQELLSDSDTQYF TGCGCCAGCAGCCAAGAACTCCTGTCGGACTCGGATACGCAGTATTTT
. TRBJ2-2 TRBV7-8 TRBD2 CASSSGLAGGTGELFF TGTGCCAGCAGCTCAGGACTAGCGGGGGGCACCGGGGAGCTGTTTTTT
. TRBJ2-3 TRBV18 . CASSPGPNDTQYF TGTGCCAGCTCACCGGGGCCGAATGATACGCAGTATTTT
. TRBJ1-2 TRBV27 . CASSSGPRGGYTF TGTGCCAGCAGTTCCGGGCCCCGAGGGGGCTACACCTTC
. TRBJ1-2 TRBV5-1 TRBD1 CASSLGQGQHGYTF TGCGCCAGCAGCTTGGGACAGGGGCAGCATGGCTACACCTTC
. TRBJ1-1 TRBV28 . CASSRRGATTEAFF TGTGCCAGCAGTCGCCGGGGAGCTACCACTGAAGCTTTCTTT
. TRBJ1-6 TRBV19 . CASRQGYNSPLHF TGTGCCAGTAGACAGGGATATAATTCACCCCTCCACTTT
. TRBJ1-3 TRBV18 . CASSPIDLSGNTIYF TGTGCCAGCTCTCCAATCGACTTGTCTGGAAACACCATATATTTT
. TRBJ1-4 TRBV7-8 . CASSPDIRNGLFF TGTGCCAGCAGCCCAGATATACGTAATGGACTGTTTTTT
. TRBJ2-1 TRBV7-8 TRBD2 CASSFPSGRAPREFF TGTGCCAGCAGCTTCCCTAGCGGGAGGGCCCCTCGGGAGTTCTTC
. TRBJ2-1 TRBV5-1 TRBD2 CASSFGGGADNEQFF TGCGCCAGCAGCTTTGGCGGGGGGGCTGATAATGAGCAGTTCTTC
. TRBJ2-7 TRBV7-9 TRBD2 CASSLSGTYEQYF TGTGCCAGCAGCCTTAGCGGGACCTACGAGCAGTACTTC
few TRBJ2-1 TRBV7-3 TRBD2 CASSLTMTSGYNEQFF TGTGCCAGCAGCTTAACTATGACTAGCGGATACAATGAGCAGTTCTTC
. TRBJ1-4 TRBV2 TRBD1 CASREWDRSEKLFF TGTGCCAGCAGGGAGTGGGACAGGAGTGAAAAACTGTTTTTT
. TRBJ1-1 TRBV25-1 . CASSDNPGITEAFF TGTGCCAGCAGTGATAACCCGGGGATCACTGAAGCTTTCTTT
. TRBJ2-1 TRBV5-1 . CASSSPYLSNEQFF TGCGCCAGCAGCTCCCCCTACTTATCCAATGAGCAGTTCTTC
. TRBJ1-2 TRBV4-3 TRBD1 CASSQSLIAGQGKYGYTF TGCGCCAGCAGCCAAAGCCTTATCGCGGGACAGGGGAAATATGGCTACACCTTC
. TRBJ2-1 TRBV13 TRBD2 CASSAKRGASSYNEQFF TGTGCCAGCAGCGCCAAGCGGGGGGCCAGCTCCTACAATGAGCAGTTCTTC
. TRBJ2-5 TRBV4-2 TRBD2 CASSQDLASGQETQYF TGTGCCAGCAGCCAAGACCTGGCTAGCGGCCAAGAGACCCAGTACTTC
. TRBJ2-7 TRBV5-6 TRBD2 CASSLGRLAGSEQYF TGTGCCAGCAGCTTGGGGAGACTAGCGGGGTCCGAGCAGTACTTC